Detailed here is one T cell receptor beta chain. Antigen: not known. TCRdb reanalysed the 5' RACE reads using MiXCR and keeps one entry per CDR3 protein. The sample lists 80,000 to 95,000 distinct CDR3 sequences; roughly 23% were seen once. Germline CDR1 and CDR2: SGHAT and FQNNGV. V shed 4 bases and J shed 6 bases, with 9 bases lying between them. The CDR3 sequence is 12 residues long. This entry belongs to a study of T-cell memory formation after mild COVID-19. Across the study: Clustering of TCRs was largely donor specific.

General study results and limits: The CD4+ clones that contracted clustered mainly within CM and EM, and the CD8+ clones concentrated in EMRA.

The V gene is TRBV11-2, the J gene TRBJ1-2, with no clear D. Source material: PBMCs or a T cell subset sorted from them (not recorded which). This TCR was sampled from a man between 18 and 29 years old who had mild COVID-19 (a few samples of this study predate the infection). Cell type and time point are not known. The CDR3 DNA reads as TGTGCCAGCAGCTGGGAGGGTGATGGCTACACCTTC. It is translated as CASSWEGDGYTF.